These 21 T cell receptor beta chains share one sample of origin, sequenced in a study of T cells after yellow fever vaccination. TCRdb ran MiXCR on the 5' RACE reads and lists one entry per CDR3 protein. This sample yields about 550,000 distinct CDR3 sequences, of which less than 20% are seen a single time; roughly an eighth belongs to the top ten. The sequenced sample was PBMCs, obtained 15 days after the yellow fever booster vaccination. The receptors derive from a man aged 25 to 40 who received the YFV17D yellow fever vaccine.

This rearrangement joins TRBV15 to TRBJ2-3, with 7 nucleotides matching TRBD2. The CDR3 covers 15 residues. Germline V CDR1 and CDR2: LNHNV, YYDKDF (reference sequence). J was trimmed by 3 bases and V by 3 bases; bases with no gene match: 6. The CDR3, as DNA: TGTGCCACCAGCAGCCCTAGCGGATCGACAGATACGCAGTATTTT. It translates to CATSSPSGSTDTQYF.

The chain is built from TRBV5-1 and TRBJ2-1; D assignment may be TRBD1 or TRBD2 (5 bases each). Trimming took off 5 bases at V and 5 bases at J, with 20 bases between the two ends. CDR1 and CDR2 (germline): SGHRS, YFSETQ. This CDR3 is built from 16 residues. Here the CDR3 DNA reads TGCGCCAGCAGAAGTATGGGGACGACCTGGGACAATGAGCAGTTCTTC. Its protein product is CASRSMGTTWDNEQFF.

J is TRBJ2-3 and V is TRBV6-5; TRBD1 matches at 9 bases. The germline gives CDR1 MNHEY, CDR2 SVGAGI. This CDR3 has 16 amino acids. The V gene end was trimmed by 2 bases and the J gene end by 3 bases; junction bases not matched to a gene: 6. Here the CDR3 reads CASSYNKGTGTDTQYF. CDR3 sequence (DNA): TGTGCCAGCAGTTACAATAAGGGGACAGGGACAGATACGCAGTATTTT.

This clonotype was seen more than once but under ten times. The J gene is TRBJ2-7, the V gene TRBV20-1; the D gene is possibly TRBD1 (5 bases). In germline, CDR1 is DFQATT, CDR2 SNEGSKA (reference sequence). The germline V and J ends were trimmed by 5 bases and 0 bases, with 17 bases remaining between them. The length of the CDR3 is 15 residues. The CDR3 loop is CSASPPGSYSYEQYF. The CDR3 DNA reads TGCAGTGCTTCTCCCCCAGGGTCCTACTCCTACGAGCAGTACTTC.

This clonotype was detected a few times. The chain joins TRBV3-1 to TRBJ2-3, with TRBD2 matching over 10 bases. The CDR3 sequence is 18 residues long. In germline, CDR1 is LGHDT, CDR2 YNNKEL (reference sequence). The ends lost 0 bases at V and 1 base at J; junction bases unmatched: 7. The CDR3 here is CASSQDPSGRVRTDTQYF. CDR3 nucleotide sequence: TGTGCCAGCAGCCAAGATCCTAGCGGGAGAGTACGCACAGATACGCAGTATTTT.

The CDR3 region is CASSSGVPVGGTDTQYF. CDR3 DNA: TGTGCCAGCAGTTCTGGGGTCCCCGTTGGCGGCACAGATACGCAGTATTTT. The genes are TRBV28 and TRBJ2-3; D uncertain. V lost 4 bases to trimming and J lost 1 base, with 18 bases between them. The CDR3 sequence is 17 residues long. Germline V gene lookup returns CDR1 MDHEN and CDR2 SYDVKM.

Only a few counts were recorded for this clonotype. This chain uses TRBV24-1 with TRBJ2-1; D not resolved. The germline V gene encodes CDR1 KGHDR and CDR2 SFDVKD. The germline V and J ends were trimmed by 2 bases and 4 bases, with 8 bases remaining between them. The CDR3 covers 14 residues. This CDR3 is CATSDWSGYNEQFF. For the CDR3, the DNA is TGTGCCACCAGTGATTGGTCCGGGTACAATGAGCAGTTCTTC.

This clonotype has a handful of counts. The gene calls are TRBV29-1 and TRBJ2-7, with 10 bases aligning to TRBD1. Unmatched junction bases numbered 5, after V lost 3 bases and J lost 3 bases. CDR3 length: 14 amino acids. Germline CDR1 is SQVTM and CDR2 is ANQGSEA. CDR3 coding DNA: TGCAGCGTTGACCCCGGGACAGGGGTCTACGAGCAGTACTTC. Its protein is CSVDPGTGVYEQYF.

The sample holds a few counts of this clonotype. DNA for the CDR3: TGTGCCATCAGCACGACAATTCCTGCAGATACGCAGTATTTT. Translated, it gives CAISTTIPADTQYF. This chain connects TRBV10-3 to TRBJ2-3, with no clear D. The CDR3 length is 14 residues. Looked up from germline, CDR1 is ENHRY and CDR2 is SYGVKD. V was cut by 6 bases and J by 4 bases, with 14 bases left in between.

The genes are TRBV4-2 and TRBJ2-5, with TRBD2 as a possible D gene (6 bases). The CDR3 runs 14 residues. V was pared by 0 bases and J by 5 bases, with 10 bases between. Germline V gene sequence: CDR1 LGHNA, CDR2 YNFKEQ. The CDR3 protein is CASSQDSGAETQYF. The CDR3 DNA reads as TGTGCCAGCAGCCAAGATTCGGGAGCGGAGACCCAGTACTTC.

This clonotype was seen more than once but under ten times. V gene TRBV20-1 combines with J gene TRBJ2-5; possibly TRBD1 or TRBD2 for D (6 bases each). Germline CDR1 DFQATT, CDR2 SNEGSKA (reference sequence). V was trimmed by 6 bases and J by 9 bases, leaving 20 bases between them. There are 13 residues in the CDR3. The CDR3 is CSARAEGGWAQYF. The CDR3 DNA is TGCAGTGCACGGGCGGAGGGGGGTTGGGCCCAGTACTTC.

This chain connects TRBV5-1 to TRBJ2-1; 11 bases line up with TRBD2. This CDR3 comprises 15 residues. The germline V gene encodes CDR1 SGHRS and CDR2 YFSETQ. V trimming: 4 bases; J trimming: 6 bases; junction bases outside the gene matches: 6. In nucleotides, the CDR3 is TGCGCCAGCAGCAAGACTAGCGGGAAGGGCAATGAGCAGTTCTTC. Its translation is CASSKTSGKGNEQFF.

V gene TRBV7-8 combines with J gene TRBJ2-7; 9 bases agree with TRBD1. The V gene's germline CDR1 is SGHVS and CDR2 FQNEAQ. The CDR3 has 16 residues. Trimming removed 10 bases from V and 4 bases from J; junction bases left unmatched: 17. CDR3 loop: CAIQKITGTGRYEQYF. The CDR3 DNA follows: TGTGCCATCCAAAAAATCACCGGGACAGGGCGGTACGAGCAGTACTTC.

This clonotype turned up a few times. The rearrangement uses TRBV6-2 or TRBV6-3 and TRBJ2-4; D is uncertain. The V and J ends lost 6 bases and 6 bases respectively, with 18 bases between them. The CDR3 covers 15 residues. CDR1 and CDR2 (germline): MNHEY, SVGEGT. CDR3 in amino acids: CASRLLDTLGNIQYF. CDR3 sequence (DNA): TGTGCCAGCAGACTCCTCGACACCCTCGGAAACATTCAGTACTTC.

This clonotype showed up just a few times. The J gene is TRBJ2-5, the V gene TRBV6-1, with a weak D call TRBD2 (6 bases). V gave up 1 base and J gave up 4 bases, with 10 bases separating them. Germline loops: CDR1 MNHNS, CDR2 SASEGT. This CDR3 has 14 amino acids. The CDR3 spells CASSEGYSGETQYF. CDR3 sequence (DNA): TGTGCCAGCAGTGAAGGGTATAGCGGAGAGACCCAGTACTTC.

The chain carries TRBV7-9 and TRBJ2-1, with TRBD2 as a possible D gene (6 bases). Per germline, CDR1 SEHNR and CDR2 FQNEAQ (reference sequence). Trimming stripped 11 bases from V and 0 bases from J, with 17 bases between. The CDR3 runs 15 residues. The CDR3 DNA sequence: TGTGCCGAGGCTCTGGAGGGGAGCTCCTACAATGAGCAGTTCTTC. Its protein is CAEALEGSSYNEQFF.

This clonotype has only a few counts. This chain joins TRBV4-3 and TRBJ2-2, with D unclear. Germline V CDR1 and CDR2: LGHNA, YSLEER. This CDR3 is 14 amino acids long. Trimming cost V 1 base and J 8 bases, with 11 bases left between them. This CDR3 reads CASSQGLRQGELFF. The CDR3 nucleotides read TGCGCCAGCAGCCAAGGATTGCGCCAAGGGGAGCTGTTTTTT.

This clonotype was seen more than once but under ten times. V usage is TRBV9 and J usage is TRBJ2-1; D not certain. The CDR3 consists of 11 residues. With 0 bases removed from V and 9 bases from J, the gap between germline ends came to 4 bases. Germline V gene sequence: CDR1 SGDLS, CDR2 YYNGEE. This chain's CDR3 is CASSVEFEQFF. The CDR3 nucleotides read TGTGCCAGCAGCGTAGAATTTGAGCAGTTCTTC.

CDR3 region: CASSLVLAGWTGELFF. In DNA form, the CDR3 reads TGCGCCAGCAGCTTGGTACTAGCGGGATGGACCGGGGAGCTGTTTTTT. The chain uses TRBV5-1 and TRBJ2-2; 10 bases line up with TRBD2. The CDR3 has 16 amino acids. After removal of 0 bases from V and 5 bases from J, the junction contained 4 bases not matched to a gene. The germline CDR1 and CDR2 sequences are SGHRS and YFSETQ.

The chain combines TRBV5-6 with TRBJ2-7; TRBD2 agrees at 13 bases. This CDR3 is 16 amino acids long. Germline-derived CDR1 and CDR2 are SGHDT and YYEEEE. V was clipped by 1 base and J by 2 bases; unmatched bases: 3. The CDR3 DNA reads TGTGCCAGCAGCTTGCGGGGACTAGCGGGGACCTACGAGCAGTACTTC. It specifies CASSLRGLAGTYEQYF.

The sample holds a few counts of this clonotype. This chain joins TRBV2 and TRBJ2-1, with TRBD1 matching over 8 bases. V lost 6 bases, J lost 5 bases, and 6 bases stayed unmatched. Germline V gene sequence: CDR1 SNHLY, CDR2 FYNNEI. The CDR3 consists of 14 residues. In DNA, the CDR3 is TGTGCCAGCAGGCTGACAGGGGAGAACAATGAGCAGTTCTTC. Its protein product is CASRLTGENNEQFF. The full variable domain, in which reference TRBV2 and TRBJ2-1 provide the parts outside the CDR3, is EPEVTQTPSHQVTQMGQEVILRCVPISNHLYFYWYRQILGQKVEFLVSFYNNEISEKSEIFDDQFSVERPDGSNFTLKIRSTKLEDSAMYFCASRLTGENNEQFFGPGTRLTVL.